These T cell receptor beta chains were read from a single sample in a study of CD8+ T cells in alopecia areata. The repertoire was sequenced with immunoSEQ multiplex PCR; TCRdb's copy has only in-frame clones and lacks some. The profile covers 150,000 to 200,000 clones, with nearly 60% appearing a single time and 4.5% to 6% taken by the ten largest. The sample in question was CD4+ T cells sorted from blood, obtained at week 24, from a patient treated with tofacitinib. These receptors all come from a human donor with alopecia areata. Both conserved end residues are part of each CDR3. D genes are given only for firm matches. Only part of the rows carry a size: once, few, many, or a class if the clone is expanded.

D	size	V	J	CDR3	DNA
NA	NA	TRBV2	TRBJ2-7	CASSRRDTGLTHEQYF	TGTGCCAGCAGTCGCCGGGACACAGGACTTACCCACGAGCAGTACTTC
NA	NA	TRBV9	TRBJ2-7	CASSVGGRAYEQYF	TGTGCCAGCAGCGTAGGGGGGAGAGCCTACGAGCAGTACTTC
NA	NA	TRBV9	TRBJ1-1	CASSVNVGAGNTEAFF	TGTGCCAGCAGCGTCAATGTGGGGGCCGGGAACACTGAAGCTTTCTTT
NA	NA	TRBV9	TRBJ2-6	CASSVAGGSGANVLTF	TGTGCCAGCAGCGTAGCTGGGGGCTCTGGGGCCAACGTCCTGACTTTC
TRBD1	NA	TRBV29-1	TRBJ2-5	CSVETGIETQYF	TGCAGCGTTGAGACAGGGATTGAGACCCAGTACTTC
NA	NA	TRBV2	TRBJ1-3	CASILVSGNTIYF	NA
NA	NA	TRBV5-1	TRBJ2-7	CASSLGPQSYEQYF	TGCGCCAGCAGCTTGGGTCCCCAGTCCTACGAGCAGTACTTC
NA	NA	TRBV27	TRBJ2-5	CASSFDGTRKETQYF	TGTGCCAGCAGTTTTGATGGGACCCGAAAAGAGACCCAGTACTTC
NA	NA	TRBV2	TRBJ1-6	CASSGLSDSPLHF	TGTGCCAGCAGTGGTTTGAGTGATTCACCCCTCCACTTT
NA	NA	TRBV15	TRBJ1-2	CATSRERAVSYGYTF	TGTGCCACCAGCAGAGAGAGGGCTGTCAGCTATGGCTACACCTTC
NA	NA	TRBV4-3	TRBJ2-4	CASSQDGGFIQYF	TGCGCCAGCAGCCAAGATGGGGGGTTCATTCAGTACTTC
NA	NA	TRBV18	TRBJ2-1	CASSPQGGVSYNEQFF	TGTGCCAGCTCACCACAAGGCGGAGTGTCCTACAATGAGCAGTTCTTC
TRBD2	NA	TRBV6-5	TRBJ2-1	CASSYSQPGSGVIF	TGTGCCAGCAGTTACTCTCAACCCGGGAGCGGGGTTATCTTC
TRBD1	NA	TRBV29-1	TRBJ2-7	CSVLWDRGYEQYF	TGCAGCGTCCTCTGGGACAGGGGCTACGAGCAGTACTTC
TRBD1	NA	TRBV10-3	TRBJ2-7	CAISGQGSSYEQYF	TGTGCCATCAGTGGACAGGGGAGCTCCTACGAGCAGTACTTC
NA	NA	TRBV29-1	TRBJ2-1	CSDRGHTNEQFF	TGCAGCGACCGGGGACACACCAATGAGCAGTTCTTC
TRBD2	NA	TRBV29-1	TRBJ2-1	CSADPGTSGGILQDEQFF	TGCAGCGCCGACCCCGGGACTAGCGGGGGGATCCTGCAGGATGAGCAGTTCTTC
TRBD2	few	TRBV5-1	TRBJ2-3	CASSLNGLVVSDTQYF	TGCGCCAGCAGCTTGAATGGACTAGTGGTCTCAGATACGCAGTATTTT
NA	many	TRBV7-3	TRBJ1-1	CASSLSGNTEAFF	TGTGCCAGCAGCTTATCCGGGAACACTGAAGCTTTCTTT
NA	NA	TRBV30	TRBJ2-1	CAWTSLGGNEQFF	TGTGCCTGGACCTCGCTAGGCGGCAATGAGCAGTTCTTC
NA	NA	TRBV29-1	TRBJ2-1	CSVGSTYNEQFF	TGCAGCGTTGGGAGTACTTACAATGAGCAGTTCTTC
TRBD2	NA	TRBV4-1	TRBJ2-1	CASSRGLAGIGDDEQFF	TGCGCCAGCAGCCGGGGACTAGCGGGAATTGGTGACGATGAGCAGTTCTTC
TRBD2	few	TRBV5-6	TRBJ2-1	CASSLRGTTLNEQFF	TGTGCCAGCAGCCTCCGCGGGACTACCCTCAATGAGCAGTTCTTC
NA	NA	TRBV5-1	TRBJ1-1	CASSWGGQGRFLNTEAFF	TGCGCCAGCAGCTGGGGGGGACAAGGCCGATTTCTGAACACTGAAGCTTTCTTT
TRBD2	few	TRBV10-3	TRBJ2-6	CAISGLADSGANVLTF	TGTGCCATCAGCGGACTAGCGGACTCTGGGGCCAACGTCCTGACTTTC
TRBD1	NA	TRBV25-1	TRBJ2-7	CASSGPGQLNF	TGTGCCAGCAGTGGACCGGGACAGTTAAACTTC
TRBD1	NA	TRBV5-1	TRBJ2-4	CASSLGQGNIQYF	TGCGCCAGCAGCTTGGGACAGGGAAACATTCAGTACTTC
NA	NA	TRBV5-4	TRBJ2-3	CASSGPPSLADTQYF	TGTGCCAGCAGCGGTCCTCCTAGTCTCGCAGATACGCAGTATTTT
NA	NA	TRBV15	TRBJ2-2	CATSSLRGGSVLFF	TGTGCCACCAGCAGCCTTCGCGGCGGCAGTGTGCTGTTTTTT
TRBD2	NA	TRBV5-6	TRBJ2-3	CASSLSGGPTDTQYF	TGTGCCAGCAGCTTGAGCGGGGGGCCCACAGATACGCAGTATTTT
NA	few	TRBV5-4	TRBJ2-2	CASSGGLRNTGELFF	TGTGCCAGCAGCGGCGGACTGCGAAACACCGGGGAGCTGTTTTTT
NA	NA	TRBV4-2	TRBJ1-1	CASSQVLQGDTEAFF	TGTGCCAGCAGCCAAGTCTTGCAGGGTGACACTGAAGCTTTCTTT
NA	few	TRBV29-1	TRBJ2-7	CSALKSYEQYF	TGCAGCGCGCTCAAATCCTACGAGCAGTACTTC
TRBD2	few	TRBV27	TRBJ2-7	CASSPLSGTSGVKQYF	TGTGCCAGCAGTCCGCTATCCGGGACTAGCGGGGTCAAGCAGTACTTC
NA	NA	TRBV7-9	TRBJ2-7	CASSLDDSYEQYF	TGTGCCAGCAGCTTAGATGACTCCTACGAGCAGTACTTC
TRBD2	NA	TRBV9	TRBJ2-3	CASSLSGGWRTDTQYF	TGTGCCAGCAGCCTCTCGGGGGGGTGGCGGACAGATACGCAGTATTTT
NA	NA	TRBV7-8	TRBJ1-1	CASSQRRGTEAFF	TGTGCCAGCAGCCAACGGAGGGGCACTGAAGCTTTCTTT
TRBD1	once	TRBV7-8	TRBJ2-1	CASIRDRGTNEQFF	TGTGCCAGCATCCGGGACAGGGGGACCAATGAGCAGTTCTTC
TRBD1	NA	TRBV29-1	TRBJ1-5	CSVGTGNANQPQHF	TGCAGCGTGGGGACAGGGAACGCCAATCAGCCCCAGCATTTT
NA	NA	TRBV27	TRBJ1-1	CASSFRGGNTEAFF	TGTGCCAGCAGTTTCCGGGGAGGCAACACTGAAGCTTTCTTT
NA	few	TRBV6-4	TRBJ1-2	CASSDYPGTPYGYTF	TGTGCCAGCAGTGACTATCCCGGAACCCCGTATGGCTACACCTTC
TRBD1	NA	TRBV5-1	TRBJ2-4	CASSLRTGEAGNIQYF	TGCGCCAGCAGCCTTCGGACAGGGGAAGCGGGAAACATTCAGTACTTC
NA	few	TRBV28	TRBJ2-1	CASSLYFGTKYNEQFF	TGTGCCAGCAGTTTATATTTCGGGACCAAGTACAATGAGCAGTTCTTC
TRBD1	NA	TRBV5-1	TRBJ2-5	CASSLTGEETQYF	TGCGCCAGCAGCTTGACAGGGGAAGAGACCCAGTACTTC
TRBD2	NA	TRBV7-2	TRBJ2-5	CASSQPAGGEETQYF	TGTGCCAGCAGCCAGCCTGCGGGGGGCGAGGAGACCCAGTACTTC
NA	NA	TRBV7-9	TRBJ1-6	CASSSGAGLNSPLHF	TGTGCCAGCAGCTCTGGGGCAGGGCTTAATTCACCCCTCCACTTT
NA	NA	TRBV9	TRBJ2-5	CASSVGGLLQETQYF	TGTGCCAGCAGCGTAGGGGGGCTACTACAAGAGACCCAGTACTTC
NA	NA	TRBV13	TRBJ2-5	CASSLVGQETQYF	TGTGCCAGCAGCTTAGTCGGACAAGAGACCCAGTACTTC
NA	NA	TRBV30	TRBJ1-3	CAWTQGHSGNTIYF	TGTGCCTGGACTCAGGGCCACTCTGGAAACACCATATATTTT
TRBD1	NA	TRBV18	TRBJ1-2	CASSQRQGASSVYGYTF	TGTGCCAGCTCCCAACGACAGGGGGCCTCTTCGGTTTATGGCTACACCTTC
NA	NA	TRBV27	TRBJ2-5	CASMSFGSGQETQYF	TGTGCCAGCATGTCTTTCGGGAGTGGCCAAGAGACCCAGTACTTC
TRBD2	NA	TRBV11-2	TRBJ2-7	CASSLLAGGTYEQYF	TGTGCCAGCAGCTTACTAGCGGGAGGTACCTACGAGCAGTACTTC